The clone carrying this T cell receptor (beta chain) was seen a handful of times. The CDR3 contains 14 residues. Germline V CDR1 and CDR2: KGHSH, LQKENI. V lost 0 bases and J 7 bases, leaving 12 bases between the germline ends. The data were obtained in a study of CD8+CD57+ T cells in acquired aplastic anemia. Overall study: Sorted CD4+ and CD8+ cell DNA averaged 3.2 ug.

Profiling of TCR beta VDJ combinations and CDR3 sequences used genomic DNA as template. From the reads, TCRdb called clonotypes with MiXCR, one entry per CDR3 protein. This table has hundreds of thousands of distinct CDR3 sequences, under 40% appearing once. Patients picked for sequencing had shown CD8+CD57+ cell expansion detected by flow cytometry. The sequencing sample was made of sorted CD4+, CD8+, or CD8+CD57+ T cells (not recorded which) from PBMCs. This chain uses TRBV18 with TRBJ1-2; D may be TRBD1 (6 bases). This clonotype was sampled from a human donor with aplastic anemia. CDR3 sequence: CASSPPAGAGGYTF. The DNA of the CDR3 is TGTGCCAGCTCACCACCGGCAGGGGCAGGTGGCTACACCTTC.